The rows below give T cell receptor beta chains drawn from one sample of a study of blood T cell repertoires in COVID-19. Profiling relied on immunoSEQ multiplex PCR, and the TCRdb table lists in-frame clones only, not all of them. The table has approximately 210,000 clones, 82% seen once. The source material was PBMCs or T cells enriched from blood (not recorded which). These TCRs come from a man aged 35-49 years who had recovered from COVID-19. Both conserved end residues are part of each CDR3. The D gene is left open where the match is weak. Size is stated for part of the rows, as once, few or many counts, or as a class when the clone is expanded.

clone_size: few; j_call: TRBJ1-1; d_call: TRBD1; v_call: TRBV14; cdr3_nt: TGTGCCAGCAGCCCTAGACAGGGAAGAACGAACACTGAAGCTTTCTTT; cdr3_aa: CASSPRQGRTNTEAFF
clone_size: NA; j_call: TRBJ1-5; d_call: NA; v_call: TRBV30; cdr3_nt: TGTGCCTGGAGTGCCCGGGACAATCAGCCCCAGCATTTT; cdr3_aa: CAWSARDNQPQHF
clone_size: NA; j_call: TRBJ2-1; d_call: TRBD2; v_call: TRBV5-4; cdr3_nt: TGTGCCAGCAGCTTGGGACTAGCGGGCTCCTACAATGAGCAGTTCTTC; cdr3_aa: CASSLGLAGSYNEQFF
clone_size: NA; j_call: TRBJ2-1; d_call: TRBD1; v_call: TRBV30; cdr3_nt: TGTGCCTGCCCCGTCTCAGGGGGCAACTACAATGAGCAGTTCTTC; cdr3_aa: CACPVSGGNYNEQFF
clone_size: NA; j_call: TRBJ1-1; d_call: TRBD1; v_call: TRBV24-1; cdr3_nt: TGTGCCACCAGTGGGGGACAGGGGCCTGAAGCTTTCTTT; cdr3_aa: CATSGGQGPEAFF
clone_size: NA; j_call: TRBJ1-2; d_call: TRBD1; v_call: TRBV3-1/TRBV3-2; cdr3_nt: TGTGCCAGCAGCCAACGACAGGGCGATGGCTACACCTTC; cdr3_aa: CASSQRQGDGYTF
clone_size: once; j_call: TRBJ1-2; d_call: NA; v_call: TRBV2; cdr3_nt: TGTGCCAGCTTCCGTGTAAACTATGGCTACACCTTC; cdr3_aa: CASFRVNYGYTF
clone_size: few; j_call: TRBJ2-7; d_call: TRBD2; v_call: TRBV19; cdr3_nt: TGTGCCAGTAGTATAAGGGGACTAGCGAGAGAGCAGTACTTC; cdr3_aa: CASSIRGLAREQYF
clone_size: NA; j_call: TRBJ1-2; d_call: NA; v_call: TRBV29-1; cdr3_nt: TGCAGCGCCCACCCGTTGGGGGTTAAGACGACAGGTAATGGCTACACCTTC; cdr3_aa: CSAHPLGVKTTGNGYTF
clone_size: NA; j_call: TRBJ2-2; d_call: TRBD1; v_call: TRBV18; cdr3_nt: TGTGCCAGCTCACCTCAGACAGGGACGGTCACCGGGGAGCTGTTTTTT; cdr3_aa: CASSPQTGTVTGELFF
clone_size: NA; j_call: TRBJ1-2; d_call: TRBD1; v_call: TRBV27; cdr3_nt: TGTGCCAGCAGCTATACCGGGACAGGGGCCTATGGCTACACCTTC; cdr3_aa: CASSYTGTGAYGYTF
clone_size: NA; j_call: TRBJ2-1; d_call: TRBD2; v_call: TRBV2; cdr3_nt: TGTGCCAGCACGGTTTGGCGGGAGGGGAAGGGCAATGAGCAGTTCTTC; cdr3_aa: CASTVWREGKGNEQFF
clone_size: NA; j_call: TRBJ1-1; d_call: NA; v_call: TRBV5-1; cdr3_nt: TGCGCCAGCAGCTTGAGGGCGGGACCAGCGAACACTGAAGCTTTCTTT; cdr3_aa: CASSLRAGPANTEAFF
clone_size: NA; j_call: TRBJ1-5; d_call: TRBD1; v_call: TRBV5-6; cdr3_nt: TGTGCCAGCAGCTTGTTCAGGGGGGCACGGCAGCCCCAGCATTTT; cdr3_aa: CASSLFRGARQPQHF
clone_size: NA; j_call: TRBJ1-5; d_call: TRBD1; v_call: TRBV6-2/TRBV6-3; cdr3_nt: TGTGCCAGCAGCTCATACACGACAGGGGGCAATCAGCCCCAGCATTTT; cdr3_aa: CASSSYTTGGNQPQHF
clone_size: NA; j_call: TRBJ1-5; d_call: TRBD1; v_call: TRBV28; cdr3_nt: TGTGCCAGCAGACCAGACAGGGGGAAATATCAGCCCCAGCATTTT; cdr3_aa: CASRPDRGKYQPQHF
clone_size: NA; j_call: TRBJ2-5; d_call: TRBD2; v_call: TRBV30; cdr3_nt: TGTGCCTGGATGACTAGCAGACACCAAGAGACCCAGTACTTC; cdr3_aa: CAWMTSRHQETQYF